This T cell receptor beta chain was observed in a study of OX40 agonist ivuxolimab in advanced cancers. Broadly, across the study: The costimulatory receptor OX40 (CD134) was targeted by ivuxolimab, a fully human IgG2 agonistic monoclonal antibody. In the dose-escalation cohort, 82.7% of patients were male, and the mean age was roughly 56 years with a range of about 23 to 79. Patients were allowed to have had prior anti-PD-1, anti-PD-L1 or anti-CTLA-4 therapy, and around 40% of the dose-escalation patients had previously received checkpoint inhibitors. Peripheral TCRbeta sequencing was intended to test whether TCR sequence diversity was altered and clonal T-cell expansion was caused by ivuxolimab. Intravenous ivuxolimab was administered to patients every 2 weeks at six dose levels: 0.01, 0.1, 0.3, 1.5, 3 and 10 mg/kg. Of the approximately 50 dose-escalation patients, hepatocellular carcinoma was present in about 19, melanoma in roughly 15, renal cell carcinoma in 9 and head and neck cancer in 9. The paper covers the monotherapy dose-escalation part of the phase I ivuxolimab trial, which included N of about 50 patients. Partial responses occurred in three dose-escalation patients, of whom one had hepatocellular carcinoma and two had cutaneous melanoma. Broader findings and caveats from the paper: At doses of 0.1 to 3.0 mg/kg, clonal expansion of both CD4+ and CD8+ blood T cells was observed from baseline to week 6. Partial responders in the 0.1-3.0 mg/kg groups had among the lowest normalized peripheral clonal expansion, especially among CD8+ T cells. Low levels of normalized T-cell clonal expansion were also seen in some nonresponding patients. The antigen specificity of the clonally expanded peripheral T cells was not determined. After ivuxolimab, expanded clones were on average more numerous among CD8+ T cells than among CD4+ T cells.

On this clone itself: It lacks a known antigen. Base qualities are not recorded, but no much larger clone differs from it by a single base.

Genomic DNA was isolated from the sorted cells so that the TCRbeta CDR3 region could be sequenced. The immunoSEQ Assay was used for sequencing of TCRbeta CDR3 regions. TCRdb's version of the immuneACCESS table is confined to in-frame rearrangements and falls short of the full clone set. An unresolved V gene accounts for under half of the shortfall where checked; the remainder is of unknown origin. The sample records approximately 73,000 clones, roughly nine tenths of which are singletons. 1.3% of the sample is taken by the ten largest. The trial excluded patients who had a history of autoimmune disease or were on systemic immunosuppression. In every dose cohort, peripheral blood was drawn for TCR sequencing at baseline, cycle 4 day 1, and cycle 7 day 1. The samples were drawn from a first-in-human, open-label, multicenter phase I dose-escalation trial of ivuxolimab. Adults with locally advanced or metastatic head and neck squamous cell, hepatocellular, melanoma or renal cell carcinoma were enrolled in the trial. CD4+ and CD8+ T cells were sorted separately from peripheral blood before TCR sequencing.

This receptor was obtained from an adult with an advanced solid tumor such as melanoma, head and neck, liver or kidney cancer. This material consisted of CD4+ or CD8+ T cells sorted from blood, taken in a trial of the OX40 agonist ivuxolimab.

This receptor has the CDR3 CASSLSASSTDTQYF. The sequenced DNA is TGTGCCAGCAGCTTATCGGCGTCTAGCACAGATACGCAGTATTTT. The chain joins TRBV7-9 to TRBJ2-3; no D gene call is confident. The CDR3 sequence holds 15 residues, the cysteine and phenylalanine included. CDR3 DNA is the only sequence kept; it has 45 bases, read in frame from the first base. Relative to germline, V is 2 bases shorter and J is 0 bases shorter, with 9 bases between their ends. CDR1 and CDR2 are drawn from the germline V gene (reference sequence): SEHNR, FQNEAQ. Joined to the reference TRBV7-9 and TRBJ2-3 proteins, this CDR3 gives the full variable domain: DTGVSQNPRHKITKRGQNVTFRCDPISEHNRLYWYRQTLGQGPEFLTYFQNEAQLEKSRLLSDRFSAERPKGSFSTLEIQRTEQGDSAMYLCASSLSASSTDTQYFGPGTRLTVL.